Listed below are T cell receptor beta chains from one sample, sequenced in a study of T cell changes during pregnancy in multiple sclerosis. Sequencing used immunoSEQ multiplex PCR; TCRdb keeps in-frame clones, though not all of them. This table holds around 92,000 clones, over 80% found once. Here the sequenced sample was peripheral blood, taken in the first trimester of pregnancy. The receptors come from a female donor with multiple sclerosis, enrolled in a pregnancy study. The conserved cysteine and the conserved F or W are not part of the CDR3 here.

TRBV5-6	ASSLGPSGTQETQY
TRBV7-2	ASSLEGVRAYT
TRBV13	ASSSGQDSGANVLT
TRBV7-2	ASSLPGTYNEQF
TRBV7-8	ASSFRDTPYEQY
TRBV27	ASSIVGGDTQY
TRBV4-1	ASSQGQGTEQY
TRBV2	ASSEEGRAF
TRBV5-3	ARSLGYAGEFPF
TRBV5-4	ASSLWTGGRTDTQY
TRBV7-2	ASSLEDSLY
TRBV21-1	ASLGVF
TRBV27	ASSLFGEAGANVLT
TRBV5-8	ASSSSPTVGYYGYT
TRBV10-3	AISESVVYGYT
TRBV13	ASSNAPSRYEYGYT
TRBV27	ASSKPNRDRNTDTQY
TRBV29-1	SVDRGGNTEAF
TRBV19	ASSSSQVTIY
TRBV6-1	ASSEEVTLAETQY
TRBV4-1	ASSHEGLSYNEQF
TRBV18	ASSPYAGSSYNEQF
TRBV5-1	ASSLVQGRGETQY
TRBV12-5	ASGSPPRRGANEQF
TRBV5-1	ASSLATSGLPEGTDTQY
TRBV10-3	AISLGASRDEKLL
TRBV6-6	ASSTGANQPQH
TRBV11-3	ASSFNQETQY
TRBV5-6	ASSSSTDTQY
TRBV10-1	ASSGPHTGELF
TRBV6-5	ATGTTTDTQY
TRBV15	ATSSPSTGFNEQF
TRBV4-1	ASSQVWRGAAATQETQY
TRBV27	ASSLSSSGNTIY
TRBV27	ASSLYGRGMGVSGGSYEQY
TRBV7-3	ASSLKPGVLRDTQY
TRBV9	ASSGGGANTGELF
TRBV6-1	ASSEAGLDEQY
TRBV2	ASSRDRWGTEAF
TRBV10-3	AIKRYEEEGQINYGYT
TRBV27	ASSPLRLAKQETQY
TRBV19	ASSGRGPGNTIY
TRBV6-1	ASSEWLGTPTGEQF
TRBV5-6	ASSLGTDLAAF
TRBV5-4	ASSQWTGEAF
TRBV7-9	ASSPGPTGNYGYT
TRBV6-5	ASSYTKRDEQY
TRBV6-5	ASSRGGSEQF
TRBV2	ASSDPGQGNEKLF
TRBV13	ASSLAQGGGYGYT
TRBV6-1	ASSGTGDNEQF
TRBV2	ASSPEGVGQPQH